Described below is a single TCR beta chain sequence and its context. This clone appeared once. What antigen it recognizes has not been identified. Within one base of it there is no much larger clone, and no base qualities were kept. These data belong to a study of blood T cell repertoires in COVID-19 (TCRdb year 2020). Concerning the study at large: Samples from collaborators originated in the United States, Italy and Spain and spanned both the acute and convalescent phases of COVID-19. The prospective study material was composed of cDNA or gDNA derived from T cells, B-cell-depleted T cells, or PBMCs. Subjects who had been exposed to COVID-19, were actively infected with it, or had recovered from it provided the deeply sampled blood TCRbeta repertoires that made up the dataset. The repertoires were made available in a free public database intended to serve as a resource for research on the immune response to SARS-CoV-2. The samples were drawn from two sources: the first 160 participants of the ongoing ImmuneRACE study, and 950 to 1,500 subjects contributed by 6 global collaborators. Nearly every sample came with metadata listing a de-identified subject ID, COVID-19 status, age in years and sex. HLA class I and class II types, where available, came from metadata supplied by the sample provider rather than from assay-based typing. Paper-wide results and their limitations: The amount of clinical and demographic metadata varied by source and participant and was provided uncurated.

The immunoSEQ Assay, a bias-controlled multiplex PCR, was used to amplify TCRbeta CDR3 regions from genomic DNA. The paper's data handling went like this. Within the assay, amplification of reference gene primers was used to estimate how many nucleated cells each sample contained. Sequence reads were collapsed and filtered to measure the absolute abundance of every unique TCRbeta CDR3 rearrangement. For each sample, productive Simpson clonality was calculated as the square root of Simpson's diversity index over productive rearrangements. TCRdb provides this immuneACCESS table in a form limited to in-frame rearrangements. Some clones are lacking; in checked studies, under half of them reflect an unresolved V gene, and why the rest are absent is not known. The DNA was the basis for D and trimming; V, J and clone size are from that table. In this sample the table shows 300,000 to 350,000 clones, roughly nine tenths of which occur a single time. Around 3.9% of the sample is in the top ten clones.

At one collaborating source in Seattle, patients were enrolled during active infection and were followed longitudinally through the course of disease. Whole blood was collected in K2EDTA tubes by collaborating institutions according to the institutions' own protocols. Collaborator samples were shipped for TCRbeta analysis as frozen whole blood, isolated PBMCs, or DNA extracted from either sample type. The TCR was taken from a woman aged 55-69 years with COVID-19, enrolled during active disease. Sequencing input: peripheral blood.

The DNA sequence is given as TGTGCCAGCAGCAAAGCTGGCCTTATGTTTCACAATGAGCAGTTCTTC. Its product reads: CASSKAGLMFHNEQFF. This sequence uses TRBV21-1 and TRBJ2-1; the table's D call, TRBD1, has no DNA check behind it. TRBV21-1 is given as a pseudogene. Measured from the cysteine to the phenylalanine, the CDR3 is 16 residues long. Only the CDR3 DNA is retained, 48 bases long and in frame from the first base.